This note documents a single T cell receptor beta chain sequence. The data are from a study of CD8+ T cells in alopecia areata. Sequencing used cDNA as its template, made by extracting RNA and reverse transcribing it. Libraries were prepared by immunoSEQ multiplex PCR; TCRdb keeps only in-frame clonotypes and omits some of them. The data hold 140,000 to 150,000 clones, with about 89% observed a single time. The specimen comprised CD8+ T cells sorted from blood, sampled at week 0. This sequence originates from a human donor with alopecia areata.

The DNA of the CDR3 is TGTGCCAGCCAGTGGACGGGGAGCTCTGGGGCCAACGTCCTGACTTTC. Protein product: CASQWTGSSGANVLTF. This rearrangement joins TRBV2 to TRBJ2-6; D is perhaps TRBD2 (5 bases). The CDR3 is 16 amino acids. The germline V gene has CDR1 SNHLY and CDR2 FYNNEI. The germline V and J ends were trimmed by 8 bases and 0 bases, with 14 bases remaining between them.